Detailed here is one T cell receptor beta chain. Its cognate antigen has yet to be identified. No much larger clonotype is one base removed from it; base qualities were not supplied. Participants in the prospective study were aged roughly 18 to 100 years, lived in under 30 United States geographic areas, and enrolled through a virtual design. In the prospective study, cohorts were assigned on the basis of participant-reported clinical history obtained from a screening survey and a study questionnaire. Recovered participants in ImmuneRACE Cohort 3 were defined by two consecutive negative NP/OP PCR tests, clearance by a healthcare professional, or resolution of symptoms. In the prospective study, mobile phlebotomists collected whole blood, serum and a nasopharyngeal or oropharyngeal swab from each participant. Prospective study participants could optionally give additional blood draws and questionnaires over an approximately two-month period. Before DNA extraction, blood samples from the prospective study were shipped at room temperature or frozen.

This entry comes from a study of blood T cell repertoires in COVID-19 (dated by TCRdb to the early 2020s). About the full investigation: The collaborator samples originated in the United States, Italy and Spain and spanned the acute and convalescent phases of COVID-19. The material from the prospective study consisted of cDNA or gDNA derived from T cells, B-cell-depleted T cells, or PBMCs. The dataset comprised deeply sampled blood TCRbeta repertoires from subjects exposed to, actively infected with, or recovered from COVID-19. A freely available public database, intended as a resource for researchers studying the immune response to SARS-CoV-2, is where the repertoires were released. The samples were drawn from the first 160 participants of the ongoing ImmuneRACE study and from 950 to 1,500 subjects provided by 6 global collaborators. Nearly every sample came with metadata listing a de-identified subject ID, COVID-19 status, age in years and sex. Where HLA class I and class II types were available, the types were taken from metadata supplied by the sample provider, not from assay-based typing. What the authors observed across the whole study: The quantity of clinical and demographic metadata differed by source and by participant and was supplied without curation.

TCRbeta CDR3 regions were amplified from genomic DNA by means of the immunoSEQ Assay, a bias-controlled multiplex PCR. On the study's bioinformatics: Within the assay, amplification of reference gene primers was used to estimate how many nucleated cells each sample contained. To quantify the absolute abundance of each unique TCRbeta CDR3 rearrangement, sequence reads were collapsed and filtered. For each sample, productive Simpson clonality was calculated as the square root of Simpson's diversity index across productive rearrangements. TCRdb stores this immuneACCESS table with in-frame sequences only. Part of the clones is absent; in the studies checked, under half of the shortfall reflects unresolved V genes, and no reason is known for the rest. For V, J and clone size, that table is used; D and trimming come from the DNA. The sample has hundreds of thousands of clones on record, roughly nine tenths of them singletons. The top ten clones comprise roughly 5.3% of the sample.

The sequence was collected from a man in his fifties or sixties who had recovered from COVID-19. Sequencing was carried out using PBMCs or T cells enriched from blood (not recorded which).

Here is the DNA: TGTGCCAGCACTTGGACAGGGACCTATGGCTACACCTTC. Its protein reads: CASTWTGTYGYTF. Here the chain combines TRBV11-2 and TRBJ1-2; 8 central bases correspond to TRBD1. The V end gives up 7 bases and the J end 4 bases, leaving 5 bases in the junction not matched to a gene. Measured from the cysteine to the phenylalanine, the CDR3 is 13 residues long. The DNA shown is the 39-base CDR3, in frame from base 1. For CDR1 and CDR2, the germline V gene lists SGHAT and FQNNGV.